This T cell receptor (beta chain) stems from a study of cytomegalovirus exposure and HLA in healthy donors. Broader study findings: The study dropped some indistinguishable V segments, TRBV6-2 and TRBV6-3 among them. Earlier analysis looked at TCR beta V segments, and most were productive about 90% or about 30% of the time. The study put under 200 TCR beta chains on its list as cytomegalovirus-associated.

This PCR relied on a set of 60 Vbeta primers and 13 Jbeta primers. Assay: immunoSEQ multiplex PCR; the TCRdb copy retains only in-frame clones and omits some. The top ten clones hold 1.3% to 1.5% of a sample with more than 150,000 clones, roughly 80% of them seen once. Note on this clone: The antigen is unknown.

Germline CDR1 is LNHDA and CDR2 is SQIVND (reference sequence). Trimming cost V 4 bases and J 2 bases, with 9 bases left between them. This CDR3 comprises 13 residues. Specimen: PBMCs. The rearrangement links TRBV19 to TRBJ2-7; D gene ambiguous. This receptor was obtained from a girl aged 5-17 years in good health and CMV-seropositive. CDR3 DNA: TGTGCCAGTAGTAACGAGAGAACCTACGAGCAGTACTTC. It yields the protein CASSNERTYEQYF. The whole variable domain, filled in from reference TRBV19 and TRBJ2-7, reads DGGITQSPKYLFRKEGQNVTLSCEQNLNHDAMYWYRQDPGQGLRLIYYSQIVNDFQKGDIAEGYSVSREKKESFPLTVTSAQKNPTAFYLCASSNERTYEQYFGPGTRLTVT.